Given below is one T cell receptor (beta chain) in context. Its cognate antigen is unknown. MiXCR, applied by TCRdb to the reads, yields one record per CDR3 protein. This table has 450,000 to 600,000 distinct CDR3 sequences, approximately 11% appearing once. This sample stems from a study of T cell repertoires in cytomegalovirus infection. Looking at the study overall: Matching HLA type and CMV infection were both indicated by public TCR beta signatures. Findings and caveats of the study: The response measured ex vivo was dominated by TCR beta clonotypes (HLA-C-restricted and CMV-specific). Individuals carrying CMV plus the relevant HLA were identified by cumulative frequency of public TCR beta families.

Trimming cost V 2 bases and J 8 bases; bases outside gene matches: 7. The CDR3 loop spans 15 amino acids. Per the germline V gene, CDR1 is SGDLS and CDR2 is YYNGEE. The chain recombines TRBV9 with TRBJ2-1, with 10 bases matching TRBD1. The receptor was derived from a human donor in good health (CMV status not recorded). Some clones in this sample may be carry-over from other donors' samples. Sequencing used PBMCs. The CDR3 nucleotides read TGTGCCAGCAGCGTTTTTTCTGGGACAGGGGATGAGCAGTTCTTC. This sequence encodes CASSVFSGTGDEQFF.